The sequence of this T cell receptor (beta chain) was determined in a study of graft-versus-host responses after intestinal transplantation. Study summary: Tacrolimus plus steroids were given to all recipients for about 3 years, preceded by anti-thymocyte globulin induction.

Data came from immunoSEQ multiplex PCR; TCRdb stores just in-frame clones and leaves some out. In the table there are about 92,000 clones, about nine tenths of which are singletons. Note on this clone: Its antigen is unknown.

V lost 2 bases, J lost 5 bases, and 7 bases lay in between. Looked up from germline, CDR1 is SEHNR and CDR2 is FQNEAQ (reference sequence). The CDR3 is 13 amino acids. The input for sequencing was unstimulated CD8+ T cells sorted from spleen or lymph node cells, taken before intestinal transplant. The clonotype comes from a human donor who received an intestinal transplant. The chain links TRBV7-9 to TRBJ1-5; D unclear. CDR3 coding DNA: TGTGCCAGCAGCTTAACAGACGATCAGCCCCAGCATTTT. It specifies CASSLTDDQPQHF.